This TCR beta chain was profiled in a study of CD8+ T cells in alopecia areata. Once RNA had been extracted, it was reverse transcribed into cDNA to act as the sequencing template. The method was immunoSEQ multiplex PCR; TCRdb's version includes in-frame clones alone and lacks a portion of them. Here the sample spans roughly 250,000 clones, 65% to 70% being singletons. Germline trimming cut 2 bases from V and 6 bases from J; bases unmatched to any gene: 8. Looked up from germline, CDR1 is GTSNPN and CDR2 is SVGIG (reference sequence). The CDR3 has 15 residues. The receptor was isolated from a human donor with alopecia areata. The chain uses TRBV30 and TRBJ2-1, with TRBD1 matching over 9 bases. Sequenced here: CD4+ T cells sorted from blood, sampled at week 0. This CDR3 reads CAWSRGQGRGNEQFF. CDR3 DNA sequence: TGTGCCTGGAGTCGGGGACAGGGAAGGGGCAATGAGCAGTTCTTC.